A single T cell receptor (beta chain) is shown here with its context. The antigen is undetermined. These data are taken from a study of OX40 agonist ivuxolimab in advanced cancers. Study in general: The dose-escalation cohort had hepatocellular carcinoma, melanoma, renal cell or head and neck cancer. Findings and limits, study-wide: Expansion of clones was among the lowest in partial responders at 0.1-3.0 mg/kg. Average numbers of expanded clones were greater in CD8+ T cells than in CD4+.

The assay was immunoSEQ multiplex PCR, and TCRdb's table has in-frame clones only and misses some. The data hold fewer than 200,000 clones, with 94% observed a single time. The CDR3 sequence is 12 residues long. Germline CDR1 is SGHNT and CDR2 is YENEEA. Trimming pared 5 bases from V and 7 bases from J, leaving 11 bases between. The receptor's source is an adult with an advanced solid tumor such as melanoma, head and neck, liver or kidney cancer. The chain combines TRBV11-3 with TRBJ1-1; maybe TRBD1 (5 bases). The material sequenced was CD4+ or CD8+ T cells sorted from blood, taken in a trial of the OX40 agonist ivuxolimab. The CDR3 loop reads CASSPGAFEAFF. Written as DNA, the CDR3 is TGTGCCAGCAGCCCCGGGGCGTTTGAAGCTTTCTTT.